The rows below give T cell receptor beta chains drawn from one sample of a study of OX40 agonist ivuxolimab in advanced cancers. Measured with immunoSEQ multiplex PCR; TCRdb has only the in-frame clones, and not every one. The sample consists of about 15,000 clones, 70% of them appearing once. The sequenced sample was CD4+ or CD8+ T cells sorted from blood, obtained in a trial of the OX40 agonist ivuxolimab. The receptors were sampled from an adult with an advanced solid tumor such as melanoma, head and neck, liver or kidney cancer. The CDR3 runs from the conserved cysteine through the conserved F or W. A D gene is named only where the DNA matches it firmly. Rows may omit the clone size; those that give it use once, few, many or a size class.

D	size	V	J	CDR3	DNA
TRBD2	.	TRBV7-9	TRBJ2-7	CASSQGLVYEQYF	TGTGCCAGCAGCCAGGGACTAGTCTACGAGCAGTACTTC
TRBD1	.	TRBV30	TRBJ2-1	CACHDRANEQFF	TGTGCCTGCCACGACAGGGCCAATGAGCAGTTCTTC
.	.	TRBV6-5	TRBJ2-7	CASSYKGRSYEQYF	TGTGCCAGCAGTTACAAAGGCCGATCCTACGAGCAGTACTTC
TRBD1	.	TRBV7-9	TRBJ1-5	CASSFGTVQPQHF	TGTGCCAGCAGCTTCGGGACAGTTCAGCCCCAGCATTTT
.	.	TRBV28	TRBJ1-3	CASSFRSGNTIYF	TGTGCCAGCAGTTTTCGGTCTGGAAACACCATATATTTT
.	.	TRBV7-8	TRBJ2-5	CASSLADGTQYF	TGTGCCAGCAGCTTAGCGGACGGGACCCAGTACTTC
.	few	TRBV7-6	TRBJ1-2	CASSLNPGADYGYTF	TGTGCCAGCAGCTTAAATCCGGGGGCCGACTATGGCTACACCTTC
TRBD1	.	TRBV6-1	TRBJ2-2	CASSEGEGAYTGELFF	TGTGCCAGCAGTGAAGGAGAGGGGGCCTACACCGGGGAGCTGTTTTTT
.	.	TRBV14	TRBJ2-5	CASRSSLQETQYF	TGTGCCAGCAGGAGCTCATTACAAGAGACCCAGTACTTC
.	once	TRBV9	TRBJ2-3	CASTMTSTDTQYF	TGTGCCAGCACTATGACCAGCACAGATACGCAGTATTTT
TRBD2	.	TRBV6-1	TRBJ2-1	CASKNLAGDKDEQFF	TGTGCCAGCAAGAATCTAGCGGGAGATAAAGATGAGCAGTTCTTC
.	once	TRBV6-5	TRBJ2-2	CASSYGGGGELFF	TGTGCCAGCAGTTACGGGGGCGGCGGGGAGCTGTTTTTT
.	.	TRBV27	TRBJ1-2	CASSPMAQGYGYTF	TGTGCCAGCAGTCCCATGGCACAGGGATATGGCTACACCTTC
.	.	TRBV27	TRBJ1-5	CASSLRGQPQHF	TGTGCCAGTAGTTTAAGGGGTCAGCCCCAGCATTTT
TRBD2	.	TRBV5-6	TRBJ2-7	CASSPGGGRGDEQYF	TGTGCCAGCAGCCCGGGGGGCGGGAGGGGCGACGAGCAGTACTTC
TRBD2	medium-sized	TRBV6-5	TRBJ2-7	CASSPGTSDSYEQYF	TGTGCCAGCTCCCCCGGGACTAGCGACTCCTACGAGCAGTACTTC
.	medium-sized	TRBV30	TRBJ1-1	CAWVLNTEAFF	TGTGCCTGGGTACTGAACACTGAAGCTTTCTTT
.	.	TRBV10-3	TRBJ2-7	CAISDIQTQSYEQYF	TGTGCCATCAGTGACATACAGACCCAGTCCTACGAGCAGTACTTC
.	.	TRBV27	TRBJ2-7	CASSFGARGLEQYF	TGTGCCAGCAGTTTTGGGGCCAGGGGCCTCGAGCAGTACTTC
.	.	TRBV5-4	TRBJ2-2	CASTGNTGELFF	TGTGCCAGCACGGGGAACACCGGGGAGCTGTTTTTT
.	.	TRBV10-2	TRBJ2-7	CASKGRESYEQYF	TGCGCCAGCAAGGGCAGGGAATCCTACGAGCAGTACTTC
.	.	TRBV7-6	TRBJ2-1	CASSYSDNEQFF	TGTGCCAGCAGCTATAGCGACAATGAGCAGTTCTTC
.	.	TRBV5-1	TRBJ2-3	CASSLVGLNTDTQYF	TGCGCCAGCAGCTTGGTAGGACTGAACACAGATACGCAGTATTTT
TRBD2	few	TRBV7-9	TRBJ2-7	CASSLDPGGPDEQYF	TGTGCCAGCAGCTTAGATCCGGGAGGGCCCGACGAGCAGTACTTC
.	.	TRBV6-1	TRBJ1-3	CASSPREDGNTIYF	TGTGCCAGCAGCCCCAGGGAAGATGGAAACACCATATATTTT
TRBD2	.	TRBV27	TRBJ2-7	CASRLAGGLSYEQYF	TGTGCCAGCAGACTAGCGGGAGGCCTTTCCTACGAGCAGTACTTC
.	few	TRBV11-2	TRBJ2-1	CASSLGQSPSNEQFF	TGTGCCAGCAGCTTAGGGCAATCCCCGTCCAATGAGCAGTTCTTC
.	.	TRBV5-4	TRBJ2-2	CASSFMTETGELFF	TGTGCCAGCAGCTTCATGACCGAGACCGGGGAGCTGTTTTTT
TRBD1	.	TRBV27	TRBJ1-2	CASSPGTVYGYTF	TGTGCCAGCAGTCCCGGGACAGTCTATGGCTACACCTTC
TRBD1	.	TRBV19	TRBJ1-5	CASRTDREVNQPQHF	TGTGCCAGTAGAACGGACAGGGAAGTGAATCAGCCCCAGCATTTT
.	medium-sized	TRBV19	TRBJ1-5	CASSKFAYSNQPQHF	TGTGCCAGTAGTAAATTTGCTTATAGCAATCAGCCCCAGCATTTT
.	.	TRBV5-1	TRBJ2-1	CASSSVEYEQFF	TGCGCCAGCAGCTCCGTTGAGTATGAGCAGTTCTTC
.	.	TRBV10-2	TRBJ1-1	CASSESRFTEAFF	TGCGCCAGCAGTGAGTCGAGGTTCACTGAAGCTTTCTTT
.	few	TRBV7-6	TRBJ2-7	CASSVGGAEQYF	TGTGCCAGCAGTGTAGGGGGGGCCGAGCAGTACTTC
.	.	TRBV4-1	TRBJ2-1	CASSPSDYSYNEQFF	TGCGCCAGCAGCCCCTCCGACTACTCCTACAATGAGCAGTTCTTC
.	.	TRBV2	TRBJ2-7	CASSPATLVGGQYF	TGTGCCAGCAGCCCAGCCACGCTGGTAGGCGGGCAGTACTTC
TRBD1	many	TRBV6-4	TRBJ2-7	CASSDSTWRDRGGLTNYEQYF	TGTGCCAGCAGTGACTCGACGTGGCGGGACAGGGGGGGACTAACCAACTACGAGCAGTACTTC
.	.	TRBV15	TRBJ2-7	CATSRDGGGYEQYF	TGTGCCACCAGCAGAGATGGGGGAGGCTACGAGCAGTACTTC
TRBD1	once	TRBV5-4	TRBJ2-5	CASSPTGVRETQYF	TGTGCCAGCAGCCCAACAGGGGTCAGGGAGACCCAGTACTTC
.	.	TRBV14	TRBJ2-5	CASSQDSRGLQETQYF	TGTGCCAGCAGCCAAGATTCGAGAGGCCTCCAAGAGACCCAGTACTTC
.	once	TRBV4-1	TRBJ2-7	CASSQSGTAPYEQYF	TGCGCCAGCAGCCAATCCGGGACTGCCCCCTACGAGCAGTACTTC
.	.	TRBV29-1	TRBJ2-7	CSVVSGAFTYEQYF	TGCAGCGTTGTTTCCGGGGCTTTTACCTACGAGCAGTACTTC
TRBD1	.	TRBV6-5	TRBJ1-1	CASSYYGTARTEAFF	TGTGCCAGCAGTTACTACGGGACAGCGCGCACTGAAGCTTTCTTT
.	.	TRBV13	TRBJ1-1	CASSLAADGAFF	TGTGCCAGCAGCTTGGCCGCGGATGGAGCTTTCTTT
.	few	TRBV4-2	TRBJ2-1	CASSQAETDYNEQFF	TGTGCCAGCAGCCAAGCCGAGACTGATTACAATGAGCAGTTCTTC
.	.	TRBV19	TRBJ1-1	CASSIGYSNTEAFF	TGTGCCAGTAGTATAGGATACAGCAACACTGAAGCTTTCTTT
.	medium-sized	TRBV4-1	TRBJ2-2	CASSQVFGGPGNTGELFF	TGCGCCAGCAGCCAAGTTTTTGGCGGGCCCGGAAACACCGGGGAGCTGTTTTTT
TRBD1	few	TRBV6-1	TRBJ2-2	CASSEDRATGELFF	TGTGCCAGCAGTGAGGACAGGGCCACCGGGGAGCTGTTTTTT
.	.	TRBV13	TRBJ2-3	CASRRLGVGPDTQYF	TGTGCCAGCAGACGGTTAGGGGTGGGGCCAGATACGCAGTATTTT